This TCR beta chain was retrieved from a study of neurological immune-mediated disorders. Findings and limits, study-wide: No CDR3 amino acid sequences were shared by expanded clones across subjects, suggesting private repertoires in all groups.

This clonotype was counted ten times or more. The antigen is not known. The study drew its healthy controls from blood bank volunteers in Maryland, USA. 5'RACE generated cDNA with 10-nucleotide random UMIs. MiXCR, run by TCRdb on the 5' RACE reads, gives a single entry per CDR3 protein. The repertoire holds fewer than 35,000 distinct CDR3 sequences, with 4.6% as singletons. Trimming took off 5 bases at V and 4 bases at J, with 18 bases between the two ends. This CDR3 contains 15 residues. Germline CDR1 reads SGHRS; CDR2 reads YFSETQ. The source of this sequence is a man aged 18 to 30 in good health. The rearrangement uses TRBV5-1 and TRBJ1-2; the D gene is possibly TRBD1 (6 bases). Sequenced input: PBMCs. Here the CDR3 reads CASRIQGGDPYGYTF. The CDR3 DNA sequence: TGCGCCAGCAGGATACAGGGCGGGGACCCCTATGGCTACACCTTC.